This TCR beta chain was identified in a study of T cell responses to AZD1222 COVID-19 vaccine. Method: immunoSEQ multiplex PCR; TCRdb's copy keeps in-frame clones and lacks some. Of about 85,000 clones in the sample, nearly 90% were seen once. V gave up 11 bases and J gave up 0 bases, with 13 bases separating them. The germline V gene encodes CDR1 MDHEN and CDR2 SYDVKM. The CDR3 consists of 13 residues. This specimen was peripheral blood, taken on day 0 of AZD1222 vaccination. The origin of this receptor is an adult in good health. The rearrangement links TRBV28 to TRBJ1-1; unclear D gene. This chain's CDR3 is CASTTFMNTEAFF. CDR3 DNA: TGTGCCTCAACGACGTTCATGAACACTGAAGCTTTCTTT.